This T cell receptor beta chain derives from a study of glioma-infiltrating T cells. Overall study context: WHO grade II oligodendrogliomas or astrocytomas, plus non-recurrent WHO grade IV glioblastomas, were sampled. Study outcomes and limitations: Patients with low tissue-blood divergence carried a signature set of shared blood CDR3 motifs. Gliomas, especially low-grade, showed above-expected tissue-blood divergence; non-neoplastic patients showed below.

Using RNA template, CDR3s of TCR alpha and beta were amplified with iRepertoire arm-PCR. TCRdb reprocessed the multiplex PCR reads with MiXCR, giving one entry per CDR3 protein. This sample has fewer than 500,000 distinct CDR3 sequences; more than 35% occur once, and the top ten carry about 12%. This clonotype turned up a few times. Its antigen remains unknown. The sequence was obtained from a human donor with low-grade glioma or glioblastoma, undergoing nonglioma brain surgery, or in good health (not recorded which). The sample was glioma tissue, nonneoplastic brain tissue, or PBMCs (not recorded which).

The DNA of the CDR3 is TGCAGTGCTAGAGATTTGGGGACTGGGGCCAACGTCCTGACTTTC. It yields the protein CSARDLGTGANVLTF. The J gene is TRBJ2-6, the V gene TRBV20-1; D is undetermined. This CDR3 comprises 15 residues. Germline CDR1 reads DFQATT; CDR2 reads SNEGSKA (reference sequence). The germline V and J ends were trimmed by 0 bases and 2 bases, with 8 bases remaining between them.